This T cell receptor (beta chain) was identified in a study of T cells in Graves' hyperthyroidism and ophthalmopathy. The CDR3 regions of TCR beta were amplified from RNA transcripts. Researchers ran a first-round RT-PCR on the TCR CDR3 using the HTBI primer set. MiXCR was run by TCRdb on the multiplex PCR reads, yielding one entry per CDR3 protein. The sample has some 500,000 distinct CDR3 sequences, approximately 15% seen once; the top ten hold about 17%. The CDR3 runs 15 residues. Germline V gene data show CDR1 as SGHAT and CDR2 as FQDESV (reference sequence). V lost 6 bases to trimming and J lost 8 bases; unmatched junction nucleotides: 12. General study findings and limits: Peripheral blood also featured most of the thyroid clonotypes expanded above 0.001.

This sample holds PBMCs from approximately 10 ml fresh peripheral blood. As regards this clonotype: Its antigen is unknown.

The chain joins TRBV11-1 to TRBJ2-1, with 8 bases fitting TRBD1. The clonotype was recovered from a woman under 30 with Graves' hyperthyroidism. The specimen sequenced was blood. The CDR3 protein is CASRVLGQGVYEQFF. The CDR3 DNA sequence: TGTGCCAGCAGGGTCCTCGGACAGGGCGTTTATGAGCAGTTCTTC.